The clone carrying this T cell receptor beta chain showed up just a few times. Its cognate antigen is unknown. This sample is drawn from a study of CD8+ T cells in alopecia areata. At the level of the study: Treated individuals took tofacitinib by mouth, 5 to 10 mg twice daily.

Germline lookup yields CDR1 MGHDK and CDR2 SYGVNS. Trimming took off 2 bases at V and 4 bases at J, with 5 bases between the two ends. The CDR3 extends over 12 amino acids. Extraction of RNA preceded its reverse transcription into cDNA, which served as the sequencing template. Produced via immunoSEQ multiplex PCR; TCRdb's table is partial and in-frame only. Here the sample spans roughly 180,000 clones, 40% to 65% being singletons. This sample's treatment: oral pan-JAK inhibitor, 5-10 mg twice daily. Specimens obtained from alopecia areata patients comprised lesional scalp punch biopsies and peripheral blood. Points from the study as a whole: Scalp clonality and expanded CD8+ clones among the top 100 were significantly decreased by tofacitinib. The study found higher clonality in lesional than normal scalp, especially in alopecia totalis/universalis.

The sequencing used CD8+ T cells sorted from blood, collected at week 24, from a patient treated with tofacitinib. The chain has TRBV25-1 and TRBJ1-2; D not resolved. The clonotype was recovered from a human donor with alopecia areata. The CDR3 sequence: CASSEGTYGYTF. CDR3 nucleotide sequence: TGTGCCAGCAGTGAAGGCACCTATGGCTACACCTTC.